This T cell receptor beta chain originates from a study of shared clonotypes between healthy human individuals. Study-level background: Each donor's CD8 memory used one plate, CD8 naive two, each CD4 subset three. The study, taken as a whole, reports: The sharing of roughly 5% of naive CD4 clonotypes was seen across several donors. Richness estimates generally favored naive over memory subsets. With few donors, the genetic and exposure-history diversity represented was limited.

Remarks on this clone: Antigen: not known.

Trimming took 1 base from V and 4 from J, leaving 14 bases between them. Germline V lookup: CDR1 KGHSH, CDR2 LQKENI. CDR3 size: 15 residues. Clones were sequenced by immunoSEQ multiplex PCR, and TCRdb holds only the in-frame ones, with some missing. The sample includes about 1,500,000 clones, more than 95% of them seen just once. The TCR comes from a man under 40 in good health. The material sequenced was naive CD4+ T cells sorted from blood. Regarding subset: CD45RA+ positively selected. The chain carries TRBV18 and TRBJ2-7, with D unclear. The CDR3 region has the DNA TGTGCCAGCTCACCACTTACAGATTCTTTATACGAGCAGTACTTC. This gives the protein CASSPLTDSLYEQYF.